Only one count was recorded for the clone carrying this TCR beta chain. Antigen unknown. The data belong to a study of Ad26.COV2.S vaccination and SARS-CoV-2 variants. Study in general: The authors gave Ad26.COV2.S intramuscularly, either once or twice 56 days apart.

Profiled with immunoSEQ multiplex PCR; TCRdb holds only in-frame clones, not every one. Here the sample spans about 460,000 clones, roughly nine tenths being singletons. Trimming removed 3 bases from V and 8 bases from J; junction bases left unmatched: 12. Germline V gives CDR1 SNHLY, CDR2 FYNNEI. CDR3 length: 16 residues. Documented treatment: about 20 received Ad26.COV2.S at low or high dose, single or two shots; several received placebo; per-sample allocation not given. Sample collection was performed on day 63 after the first vaccine or placebo injection. Ad26 vector vaccine expressed Wuhan-strain SARS-CoV-2 spike. Notes on the study in general: Spike-specific TCR breadth was greater in vaccine than placebo recipients.

The J gene is TRBJ2-1, the V gene TRBV2; 8 nucleotides agree with TRBD1. This receptor was identified in a person aged 18-60 years who received the Ad26.COV2.S COVID-19 vaccine or a placebo. Sequencing was performed on peripheral blood, taken in a trial of Ad26.COV2.S vaccine versus placebo. CDR3 sequence reads: CASSEQGDRPMYEQFF. Written as DNA, the CDR3 is TGTGCCAGCAGTGAGCAGGGGGACAGGCCCATGTATGAGCAGTTCTTC.